One and the same sample provided the 15 T cell receptor beta chains below, sequenced in a study of identifying expanded T cells in peripheral blood. Assay: immunoSEQ multiplex PCR; the TCRdb copy retains only in-frame clones and omits some. The data contain under 70,000 clones, approximately 89% of them seen just once; the ten biggest clones take up roughly 4.5%. Sequencing was done on a sample of blood. These receptors originate from a person aged 18 to 70 in good health.

V usage is TRBV30 and J usage is TRBJ2-1; TRBD2 agrees at 7 bases. Germline assignment: CDR1 GTSNPN and CDR2 SVGIG (reference sequence). CDR3 size: 14 residues. V gave up 5 bases and J gave up 3 bases; unmatched junction bases: 7. In DNA, the CDR3 is TGTGCCTGGGAGGGCGGGAGCAGCTACAATGAGCAGTTCTTC. Its translation is CAWEGGSSYNEQFF. The variable domain in full, with the rest retrieved from reference TRBV30 and TRBJ2-1, is SQTIHQWPATLVQPVGSPLSLECTVEGTSNPNLYWYRQAAGRGLQLLFYSVGIGQISSEVPQNLSASRPQDRQFILSSKKLLLSDSGFYLCAWEGGSSYNEQFFGPGTRLTVL.

V usage is TRBV29-1 and J usage is TRBJ2-1; 16 positions match TRBD2. The CDR3 runs 16 residues. Germline CDR1 SQVTM, CDR2 ANQGSEA. V trimming: 0 bases; J trimming: 9 bases; junction bases outside the gene matches: 5. CDR3 in amino acids: CSVEDPGTSGGVEQFF. The CDR3 coding sequence is TGCAGCGTTGAAGACCCCGGGACTAGCGGGGGGGTTGAGCAGTTCTTC.

The chain joins TRBV4-1 to TRBJ2-3; the D gene is possibly TRBD1 (5 bases). Per the germline V gene, CDR1 is MGHRA and CDR2 is YSYEKL. Between the trimmed V and J ends, which lost 4 bases and 5 bases, there was a span of 22 bases. The CDR3 is made up of 17 amino acids. The CDR3, as DNA: TGCGCCAGCAGCCCCCAAAGGGGAAGGGGATTAGGAGATACGCAGTATTTT. Amino acid sequence: CASSPQRGRGLGDTQYF.

The chain employs TRBV5-4 and TRBJ2-3, with 13 bases fitting TRBD2. CDR1 is SGHNT, CDR2 YYREEE, per germline (reference sequence). This CDR3 comprises 16 residues. J was trimmed by 4 bases and V by 1 base; bases with no gene match: 3. This CDR3 is CASSLPGLAGADTQYF. CDR3 bases: TGTGCCAGCAGCTTGCCTGGACTAGCGGGAGCAGATACGCAGTATTTT.

The chain has TRBV5-6 and TRBJ2-3; D unresolved. The CDR3 consists of 13 residues. Trimming removed 0 bases from V and 8 bases from J, with 10 bases in between. The germline gives CDR1 SGHDT, CDR2 YYEEEE. CDR3 residues: CASSLGAEGTQYF. CDR3 DNA sequence: TGTGCCAGCAGCTTGGGGGCAGAAGGTACGCAGTATTTT.

V is TRBV25-1 and J is TRBJ1-5; no firm D call. Trimming took 4 bases from V and 5 from J, leaving 15 bases between them. This CDR3 contains 15 residues. Germline V gene lookup returns CDR1 MGHDK and CDR2 SYGVNS. The DNA for the CDR3 is TGTGCCAGCAGTGGGCGGAGGGATGTAGATCAGCCCCAGCATTTT. Its protein product is CASSGRRDVDQPQHF.

The chain employs TRBV4-2 and TRBJ2-2; possible D gene TRBD1, 6 bases. Trimming cost V 1 base and J 8 bases, with 8 bases left between them. This CDR3 contains 13 residues. Per germline, CDR1 LGHNA and CDR2 YNFKEQ. For the CDR3, the DNA is TGTGCCAGCAGCCAAGGTGACAGGGGGGAGCTGTTTTTT. Translation: CASSQGDRGELFF.

The chain links TRBV27 to TRBJ2-2, with TRBD2 matching over 9 bases. The CDR3 consists of 17 residues. The junction had 10 bases not matched to a gene; V was cut back by 0 bases and J by 8 bases. Germline assignment: CDR1 MNHEY and CDR2 SMNVEV (reference sequence). CDR3 sequence (DNA): TGTGCCAGCAGTTTATCGAGTGGTAGCGGGAGAAGGGGGGAGCTGTTTTTT. Translating gives CASSLSSGSGRRGELFF.

The chain links TRBV1 to TRBJ2-3; TRBD2 is the table's D call and was not checked against the DNA. TRBV1 corresponds to a pseudogene. This CDR3 is 19 amino acids long. The CDR3 DNA is TGCACCAGCAGCCAAGATAGTCGGGACTATCCTTTTAGCACAGATACGCAGTATTTT. Residues: CTSSQDSRDYPFSTDTQYF.

V gene TRBV4-1 combines with J gene TRBJ1-1, with D possibly TRBD1 on 6 matching bases. Looked up from germline, CDR1 is MGHRA and CDR2 is YSYEKL. V was pared by 3 bases and J by 3 bases, with 17 bases between. This CDR3 spans 16 amino acids. The CDR3 nucleotides are TGCGCCAGCAGCCAGGATTCACGTCGGGGGCACACTGAAGCTTTCTTT. Translating it yields CASSQDSRRGHTEAFF.

The V call is TRBV6-4, the J call TRBJ2-3, with 11 bases identical to TRBD2. In germline, CDR1 is MRHNA, CDR2 SNTAGT. The ends lost 4 bases at V and 4 bases at J; junction bases unmatched: 13. The CDR3 has 18 residues. The CDR3 DNA follows: TGTGCCAGCAGTGGCTCATCCGGGACTAGCGGAGGGTCAGATACGCAGTATTTT. Its translation is CASSGSSGTSGGSDTQYF.

This chain links TRBV6-4 with TRBJ2-2; perhaps TRBD2 as D (7 bases). Germline V CDR1 and CDR2: MRHNA, SNTAGT. The CDR3 is made up of 15 amino acids. Trimming cost V 4 bases and J 4 bases, with 13 bases left between them. DNA of the CDR3: TGTGCCAGCAGTGTTGGGGGGGCCACCACCGGGGAGCTGTTTTTT. Translating gives CASSVGGATTGELFF.

CDR3 coding DNA: TGCGCCAGCAGCTTGGACTACATCAGTGCAGATACGCAGTATTTT. Protein: CASSLDYISADTQYF. The chain joins TRBV5-1 to TRBJ2-3; D gene unclear. V dropped 0 bases and J dropped 4 bases, with 12 bases sitting between them. From germline, CDR1 is SGHRS and CDR2 YFSETQ. The CDR3 runs 15 residues.

This rearrangement joins TRBV7-2 to TRBJ1-1, with D tentatively TRBD1 (6 bases). CDR3 length: 15 residues. V was cut by 0 bases and J by 10 bases, with 18 bases left in between. The germline V gene encodes CDR1 SGHTA and CDR2 FQGNSA. The CDR3 DNA is TGTGCCAGCAGCTTAGCGATAGGGCAGGGGCTTTCAGCTTTCTTT. Protein product: CASSLAIGQGLSAFF.

The chain uses TRBV6-5 and TRBJ1-3; D perhaps matches TRBD1 (6 bases). This CDR3 contains 15 residues. The germline V and J ends were trimmed by 6 bases and 0 bases, with 12 bases remaining between them. Germline lookup yields CDR1 MNHEY and CDR2 SVGAGI. The CDR3 spells CASSTDSHSGNTIYF. Here the CDR3 DNA reads TGTGCCAGCAGCACGGACAGTCACTCTGGAAACACCATATATTTT.